The 5 T cell receptor beta chains presented below share a single source sample, sequenced in a study of OX40 agonist ivuxolimab in advanced cancers. Clones were read by immunoSEQ multiplex PCR, and TCRdb kept only the in-frame ones, dropping some. The sample has tens of thousands of clones; about 90% are singletons. Specimen: CD4+ or CD8+ T cells sorted from blood, collected in a trial of the OX40 agonist ivuxolimab. Receptors originate from an adult with an advanced solid tumor such as melanoma, head and neck, liver or kidney cancer.

The rearrangement links TRBV5-6 to TRBJ2-7, with D hard to call. The CDR3 runs to 14 residues. V lost 0 bases, J lost 1 base, and 8 bases lay in between. The germline CDR1 and CDR2 sequences are SGHDT and YYEEEE. The CDR3: CASSLAASSYEQYF. DNA of the CDR3: TGTGCCAGCAGCTTGGCCGCGTCTTCCTACGAGCAGTACTTC.

This sequence joins TRBV13 and TRBJ1-2; tentatively, D is TRBD1 (5 bases). V lost 0 bases, J lost 0 bases, and 11 bases lay in between. The CDR3 totals 16 residues. CDR1 is PRHDT and CDR2 is FYEKMQ in the germline V gene (reference sequence). This CDR3 reads CASSLGAGRANYGYTF. The CDR3 DNA is TGTGCCAGCAGCTTAGGGGCAGGGAGGGCTAACTATGGCTACACCTTC.

The chain couples TRBV6-5 to TRBJ2-3; possible D gene TRBD1, 5 bases. Per the germline V gene, CDR1 is MNHEY and CDR2 is SVGAGI. Trimming shortened V by 2 bases and J by 6 bases, and 6 bases separated the two germline ends. This CDR3 has 12 residues. Here the CDR3 DNA reads TGTGCCAGCAGTTACAACAGGGATACGCAGTATTTT. It translates to CASSYNRDTQYF.

The gene calls are TRBV7-9 and TRBJ2-5, with D maybe TRBD2 (6 bases). Germline CDR1 SEHNR, CDR2 FQNEAQ (reference sequence). The germline V and J ends were trimmed by 4 bases and 3 bases, with 15 bases remaining between them. The CDR3 has 15 residues. CDR3 in amino acids: CASSYNLGEEETQYF. The CDR3 DNA follows: TGTGCCAGCAGCTACAATCTCGGGGAGGAAGAGACCCAGTACTTC.

This clone appeared a few times. The chain uses TRBV7-9 and TRBJ2-7; tentative D call: TRBD1 (6 bases). CDR1 is SEHNR and CDR2 is FQNEAQ in the germline V gene (reference sequence). Deletions cut 6 bases from V and 1 base from J, with 10 bases between. CDR3 size: 13 residues. The CDR3 nucleotides read TGTGCCAGCAGATCTGACAGGTCCTACGAGCAGTACTTC. It yields the protein CASRSDRSYEQYF.